These T cell receptor beta chains were read from a single sample in a study of cytomegalovirus exposure and HLA in healthy donors. Measured with immunoSEQ multiplex PCR; TCRdb has only the in-frame clones, and not every one. The sample contains some 180,000 clones, around 74% of which appear only once. The specimen was PBMCs. These receptors were taken from a male donor in good health and CMV-seronegative. CDR3s include the opening cysteine and the closing phenylalanine or tryptophan. D genes are given only for firm matches. Not all rows give a size; the values are once, few, many and, for expanded clones, a class.

DNA	CDR3	D	V	J	size
TGTGCCAGTAGGGGACAGGGCCGGGCTTTCTTT	CASRGQGRAFF	TRBD1	TRBV19	TRBJ1-1	NA
TGTGCCTGGACCGGGGAGGGGTACTATGGCTACACCTTC	CAWTGEGYYGYTF	NA	TRBV30	TRBJ1-2	NA
TGTGCCACCAGCAGAGATAGTAACAGGTGGGGCTCACCCCTCCACTTT	CATSRDSNRWGSPLHF	NA	TRBV15	TRBJ1-6	NA
TGTGCCAGCAGTTACAATCCGGGTTCGATTCGGGAGCAGTACTTC	CASSYNPGSIREQYF	NA	TRBV6-5	TRBJ2-7	NA
TGTGCCAGCAGTTTTGGCGGGACGTCAACCTACGAGCAGTACTTC	CASSFGGTSTYEQYF	NA	TRBV28	TRBJ2-7	NA
TGTGCCTGGACCGGGCCCGGACTTTCCCCCTACGAGCAGTACTTC	CAWTGPGLSPYEQYF	NA	TRBV30	TRBJ2-7	NA
TGTGCCAGCAGTGAAAGTTTTGGAGCGGGAGAGGAGACAGATACGCAGTATTTT	CASSESFGAGEETDTQYF	TRBD2	TRBV25-1	TRBJ2-3	NA
TGTGCCAGTAGAATTGGACAGCACTATGGCTACACCTTC	CASRIGQHYGYTF	NA	TRBV19	TRBJ1-2	NA
TGTGCCAGCAGAACCCGACAGCTAATGAACTATGGCTACACCTTC	CASRTRQLMNYGYTF	NA	TRBV28	TRBJ1-2	NA
TGTGCCAGCAGCTACGAGGGGGTTGGGGTTAGCTCTGGAAACACCATATATTTT	CASSYEGVGVSSGNTIYF	NA	TRBV9	TRBJ1-3	NA
TGTGCCAGCAGCTTGGGCGGGAGCAATCAGCCCCAGCATTTT	CASSLGGSNQPQHF	NA	TRBV5-4	TRBJ1-5	NA
TGTGCCAGCGGGGGACGGGACAGCCGGAATTACGAGCAGTACTTC	CASGGRDSRNYEQYF	TRBD1	TRBV28	TRBJ2-7	NA
TGTGCCAGCCGCAACCTGGACAGGAAGGATCAGCCCCAGCATTTT	CASRNLDRKDQPQHF	TRBD1	TRBV28	TRBJ1-5	NA
TGTGCCAGCATCGGACAGGACCATAGCAATCAGCCCCAGCATTTT	CASIGQDHSNQPQHF	TRBD1	TRBV6-6	TRBJ1-5	NA
TGTGCCAGCAGTTCCGCCGAGCGTCAGCCCCAGCATTTT	CASSSAERQPQHF	NA	TRBV6-1	TRBJ1-5	NA
TGCGCCAGCAGCCCCCCGGGACTAGCGGGGGGGGACTCCAATGAGCAGTTCTTC	CASSPPGLAGGDSNEQFF	TRBD2	TRBV4-1	TRBJ2-1	NA
TGCGCCAGCAGCCTAATGACAGACACTGAAGCTTTCTTT	CASSLMTDTEAFF	NA	TRBV5-1	TRBJ1-1	NA
TGTGCCAGCAGTTACTTTCGGGGTCCCTACGAGCAGTACTTC	CASSYFRGPYEQYF	NA	TRBV6-5	TRBJ2-7	once
TGTGCCAGCAGCCCACTAGCGGGAGTTGACTACGAGCAGTACTTC	CASSPLAGVDYEQYF	TRBD2	TRBV7-7	TRBJ2-7	NA
TGTGCCAGCAGACCTGACACAAATCAGCCCCAGCATTTT	CASRPDTNQPQHF	NA	TRBV28	TRBJ1-5	once
TGCGCCAGCAGCCAAGATCTAGCGGGCTACTCCTACGAGCAGTACTTC	CASSQDLAGYSYEQYF	TRBD2	TRBV4-3	TRBJ2-7	NA
TGTGCCAGTAGCCTAATTTTGAGCTCCTATAATTCACCCCTCCACTTT	CASSLILSSYNSPLHF	NA	TRBV19	TRBJ1-6	NA
TGTGCCAGCAGCTCGAGCTCTGGGGCCAACGTCCTGACTTTC	CASSSSSGANVLTF	NA	TRBV27	TRBJ2-6	NA
TGTGCCAGCAGCACAGGACAGCTTACTAATGAAAAACTGTTTTTT	CASSTGQLTNEKLFF	NA	TRBV5-4	TRBJ1-4	NA
TGTGCCAGCACCCAAAGCTCCTACGAGCAGTACTTC	CASTQSSYEQYF	NA	TRBV28	TRBJ2-7	NA
TGTGCCAGCAGCGTAGAACTAGCGGGGCTCAATGAGCAGTTCTTC	CASSVELAGLNEQFF	TRBD2	TRBV9	TRBJ2-1	NA
TGTGCCAGTAGACTCGGGACTAGCGGGAGGGCCAGAGATACGCAGTATTTT	CASRLGTSGRARDTQYF	TRBD2	TRBV19	TRBJ2-3	few
TGTGCCAGCACAGCAGGGGAAACTGAAGCTTTCTTT	CASTAGETEAFF	NA	TRBV2	TRBJ1-1	NA
TGTGCCAGTAGGGGACATCGCAATCAGCCCCAGCATTTT	CASRGHRNQPQHF	NA	TRBV19	TRBJ1-5	NA
TGTGCCAGCAGCCAGGACAGGACTTCGGGGTCACCCCTCCACTTT	CASSQDRTSGSPLHF	TRBD1	TRBV4-2	TRBJ1-6	NA
TGTGCCATCAGTACCCCTGGGGGCGGTGGAAACACCATATATTTT	CAISTPGGGGNTIYF	NA	TRBV10-3	TRBJ1-3	NA
TGTGCCAGCAGCGTTATGAATAGGGGTGAGCAGTACTTC	CASSVMNRGEQYF	NA	TRBV7-9	TRBJ2-7	NA
TGTGCCAGCAGCTCCAGGCCCGATCAGCCCCAGCATTTT	CASSSRPDQPQHF	NA	TRBV6-1	TRBJ1-5	once
TGTGCCAGCAGCCTATACCAGGTCAATCAGCCCCAGCATTTT	CASSLYQVNQPQHF	NA	TRBV28	TRBJ1-5	NA
TGTGCCAGCAGTGCCGACAGGGGGCCGACAGATACGCAGTATTTT	CASSADRGPTDTQYF	TRBD1	TRBV6-1	TRBJ2-3	NA
TGTGCCAGCAGTGTACAGGGGGATAACTATGGCTACACCTTC	CASSVQGDNYGYTF	TRBD1	TRBV28	TRBJ1-2	NA
TGTGCCAGCAGCAGTAGCGGGGAGGGGGGGCGTGAGCAGTTCTTC	CASSSSGEGGREQFF	TRBD2	TRBV28	TRBJ2-1	NA
TGTGCCAGTACCGGGACAGGGGGCCATGGGACCAAAAACATTCAGTACTTC	CASTGTGGHGTKNIQYF	TRBD1	TRBV19	TRBJ2-4	NA
TGTGCCAGCAGCGCTAGGGGTGGGGTGTCTCAGCCCCAGCATTTT	CASSARGGVSQPQHF	NA	TRBV7-2	TRBJ1-5	few
TGTGCCAGCAGTGAAGCGCTTCGGCGGGGAACAGATACGCAGTATTTT	CASSEALRRGTDTQYF	NA	TRBV6-1	TRBJ2-3	NA
TGTGCCAGCAGTTTATCAGCGGAGGGCCGGGGGCAGTTCTTC	CASSLSAEGRGQFF	NA	TRBV28	TRBJ2-1	NA
TGCGCCAGCAGCTTGGAGGACAGGGGGCAAGAGACCCAGTACTTC	CASSLEDRGQETQYF	TRBD1	TRBV5-1	TRBJ2-5	NA
TGCGCCAGCAGCTTTATCCTAGACGCGAATGAGCAGTTCTTC	CASSFILDANEQFF	NA	TRBV5-1	TRBJ2-1	NA
TGCAGCGTTGGAGAAGAGACCCAGTACTTC	CSVGEETQYF	NA	TRBV29-1	TRBJ2-5	NA
TGTGCCAGCAGTTTTCCCGGCGGGGGGCTTAGAACTGAAGCTCTCTTT	CASSFPGGGLRTEALF	NA	TRBV28	TRBJ1-1	NA
TGTGCCAGCAGCTTTGGTGGGAGCCAGAGCTCCTACAATGAGCAGTTCTTC	CASSFGGSQSSYNEQFF	NA	TRBV11-2	TRBJ2-1	NA
TGTGCCAGTAGTTCCTGGACTAGCGGGAGCCCAGATACGCAGTATTTT	CASSSWTSGSPDTQYF	TRBD2	TRBV19	TRBJ2-3	few
TGTGCCAGCAGCGTAGTTCCAGGGACGAACACCGGGGAGCTGTTTTTT	CASSVVPGTNTGELFF	NA	TRBV9	TRBJ2-2	NA
TGTGCCAGTAGTTCCACCTCGACTAGCGGGATCTGGGATGAGCAGTTCTTC	CASSSTSTSGIWDEQFF	TRBD2	TRBV19	TRBJ2-1	NA
TGTGCCAGCAGCTGCCGGGACGGGAGCTCCTACGAGCAGTACTTC	CASSCRDGSSYEQYF	NA	TRBV21-1	TRBJ2-7	NA
TGTGCCACTACGGGACAGAACACTGAAGCTTTCTTT	CATTGQNTEAFF	NA	TRBV28	TRBJ1-1	NA
TGTGCTAGTGGGGGGACAGGGGTTGGGAAGCAGTACTTC	CASGGTGVGKQYF	TRBD1	TRBV12-5	TRBJ2-7	NA
TGCAGCGTTGAAGGGGGCTACTATGGCTACACCTTC	CSVEGGYYGYTF	NA	TRBV29-1	TRBJ1-2	NA
TGTGCCAGCAGTTACCAAAATGAAAAACTGTTTTTT	CASSYQNEKLFF	NA	TRBV6-6	TRBJ1-4	NA
TGTGCCAGCAGCCCACTCCAAGAGACCCAGTACTTC	CASSPLQETQYF	NA	TRBV5-8	TRBJ2-5	NA
TGTGCCTGGAGTGGCGCTAGCGGGAGTTCCTACAATGAGCAGTTCTTC	CAWSGASGSSYNEQFF	TRBD2	TRBV30	TRBJ2-1	NA
TGTGCCACCATGACTAGCGGGAGCACAGATACGCAGTATTTT	CATMTSGSTDTQYF	TRBD2	TRBV25-1	TRBJ2-3	NA
TGTGCCAGCAGACTTACGAGCTACACCTTC	CASRLTSYTF	NA	TRBV28	TRBJ1-2	NA